This passage covers 7 T cell receptor beta chains from one sample sequenced in a study of T cell clones after liver transplantation. The repertoire was sequenced with immunoSEQ multiplex PCR; TCRdb's copy has only in-frame clones and lacks some. The table shows approximately 18,000 clones, with roughly nine tenths occurring only once. The sequencing here drew on CD8+ T cells from blood, taken approximately 45 months after liver transplant. Receptors were obtained from a human patient who received a liver transplant. Some T cells may have come from the graft donor.

The chain has TRBV5-1 and TRBJ1-1; 7 bases map to TRBD1. V gave up 5 bases and J gave up 7 bases; unmatched junction bases: 20. Germline V gene sequence: CDR1 SGHRS, CDR2 YFSETQ. The CDR3 extends over 17 amino acids. CDR3 coding DNA: TGCGCCAGCAGGGTCGGGACAGCCGCCTCCCCGCGGGGTGAAGCTTTCTTT. It specifies CASRVGTAASPRGEAFF.

The V gene is TRBV10-3, the J gene TRBJ1-1; D is ambiguous. Germline CDR1 is ENHRY and CDR2 is SYGVKD. There are 12 residues in the CDR3. Trimming left V 9 bases short and J 0 bases short, with 8 bases between. CDR3 loop: CAIQSMNTEAFF. As DNA, the CDR3 is TGTGCCATTCAAAGCATGAACACTGAAGCTTTCTTT.

The chain joins TRBV4-3 to TRBJ2-1; D perhaps matches TRBD1 (5 bases). CDR1 and CDR2 from the germline V gene are LGHNA and YSLEER. The CDR3 spans 15 residues. The germline V and J ends were trimmed by 0 bases and 2 bases, with 8 bases remaining between them. The CDR3 region is CASSQDRAPYNEQFF. In DNA form, the CDR3 reads TGCGCCAGCAGCCAAGACAGGGCCCCCTACAATGAGCAGTTCTTC.

The rearrangement links TRBV28 to TRBJ2-7; D remains ambiguous. The CDR3 consists of 13 residues. Germline assignment: CDR1 MDHEN and CDR2 SYDVKM. The V gene lost 2 bases and the J gene lost 2 bases, with 7 bases spanning the gap. CDR3 DNA: TGTGCCAGCAGTTTAGGGGTGGCCTACGAGCAGTACTTC. It translates to CASSLGVAYEQYF.

This clone was seen a handful of times. The V gene is TRBV27, the J gene TRBJ2-7; 8 bases align to TRBD1. CDR1 and CDR2 (germline): MNHEY, SMNVEV (reference sequence). The CDR3 runs 13 residues. V lost 5 bases and J lost 6; bases outside the gene matches: 6. CDR3: CASSLDRGSEQYF. For the CDR3, the DNA is TGTGCCAGCAGTCTAGACAGGGGATCCGAGCAGTACTTC.

CDR3 amino acids: CASSSGLASSYNEQFF. As DNA, the CDR3 is TGTGCCAGCAGTTCCGGACTGGCCAGCTCCTACAATGAGCAGTTCTTC. The V and J genes are TRBV27 and TRBJ2-1; D is perhaps TRBD2 (5 bases). Germline V gives CDR1 MNHEY, CDR2 SMNVEV (reference sequence). CDR3 length equals 16 residues. Trimming took 4 bases from V and 0 from J, leaving 13 bases between them.

This rearrangement joins TRBV27 to TRBJ2-2, with 12 bases fitting TRBD1. Germline V CDR1 and CDR2: MNHEY, SMNVEV (reference sequence). The trim removed 7 bases at V and 6 bases at J, leaving 15 bases unmatched. CDR3 length: 18 residues. This CDR3 reads CASNSERGGQGAPGELFF. CDR3 in DNA: TGTGCCAGCAATTCTGAGAGGGGGGGACAGGGGGCACCCGGGGAGCTGTTTTTT.